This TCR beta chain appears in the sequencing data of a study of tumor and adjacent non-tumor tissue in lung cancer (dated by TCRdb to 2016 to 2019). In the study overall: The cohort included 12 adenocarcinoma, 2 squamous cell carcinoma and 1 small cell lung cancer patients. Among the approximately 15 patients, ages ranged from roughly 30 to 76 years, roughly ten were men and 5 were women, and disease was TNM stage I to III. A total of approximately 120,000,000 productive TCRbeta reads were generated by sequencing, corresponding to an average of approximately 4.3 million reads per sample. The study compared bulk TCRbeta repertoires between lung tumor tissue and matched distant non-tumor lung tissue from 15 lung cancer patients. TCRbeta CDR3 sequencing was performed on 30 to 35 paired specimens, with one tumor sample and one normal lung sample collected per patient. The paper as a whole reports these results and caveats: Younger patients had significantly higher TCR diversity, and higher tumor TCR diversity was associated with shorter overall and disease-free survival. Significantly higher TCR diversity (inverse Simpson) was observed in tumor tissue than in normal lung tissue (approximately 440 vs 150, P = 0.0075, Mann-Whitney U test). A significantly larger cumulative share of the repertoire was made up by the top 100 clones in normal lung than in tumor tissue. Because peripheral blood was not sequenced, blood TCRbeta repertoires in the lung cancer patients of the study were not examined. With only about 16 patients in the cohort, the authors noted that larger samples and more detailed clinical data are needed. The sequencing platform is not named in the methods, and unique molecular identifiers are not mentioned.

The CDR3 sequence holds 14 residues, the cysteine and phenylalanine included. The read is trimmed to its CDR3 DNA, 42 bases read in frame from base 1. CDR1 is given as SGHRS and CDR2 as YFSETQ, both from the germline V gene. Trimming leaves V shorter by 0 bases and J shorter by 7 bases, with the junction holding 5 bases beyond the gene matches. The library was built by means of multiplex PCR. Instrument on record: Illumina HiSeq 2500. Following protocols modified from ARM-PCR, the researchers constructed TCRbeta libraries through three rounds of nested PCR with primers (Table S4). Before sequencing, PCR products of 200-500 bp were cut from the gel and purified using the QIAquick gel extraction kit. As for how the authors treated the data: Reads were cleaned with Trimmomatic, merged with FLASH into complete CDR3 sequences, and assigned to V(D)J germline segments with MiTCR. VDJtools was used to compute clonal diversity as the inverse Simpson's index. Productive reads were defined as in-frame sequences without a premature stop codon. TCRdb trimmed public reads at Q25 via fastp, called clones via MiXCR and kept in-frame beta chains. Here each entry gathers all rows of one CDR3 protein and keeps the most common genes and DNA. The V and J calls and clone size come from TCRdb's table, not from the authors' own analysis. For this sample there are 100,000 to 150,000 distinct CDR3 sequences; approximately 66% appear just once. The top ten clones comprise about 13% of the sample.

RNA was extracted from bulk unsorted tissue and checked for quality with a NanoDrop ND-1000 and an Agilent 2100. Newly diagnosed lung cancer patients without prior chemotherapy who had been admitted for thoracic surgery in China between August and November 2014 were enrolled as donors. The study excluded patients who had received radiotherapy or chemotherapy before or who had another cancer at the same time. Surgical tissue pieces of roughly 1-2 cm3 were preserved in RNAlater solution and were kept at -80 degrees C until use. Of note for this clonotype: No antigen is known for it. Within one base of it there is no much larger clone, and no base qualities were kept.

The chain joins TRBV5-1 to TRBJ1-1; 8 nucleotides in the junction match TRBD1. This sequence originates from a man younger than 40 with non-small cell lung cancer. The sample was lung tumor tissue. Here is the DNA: TGCGCCAGCAGCTTGGAAAGACAGGGGAGTGAAGCTTTCTTT. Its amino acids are CASSLERQGSEAFF. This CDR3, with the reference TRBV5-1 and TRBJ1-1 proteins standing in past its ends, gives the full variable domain KAGVTQTPRYLIKTRGQQVTLSCSPISGHRSVSWYQQTPGQGLQFLFEYFSETQRNKGNFPGRFSGRQFSNSRSEMNVSTLELGDSALYLCASSLERQGSEAFFGQGTRLTVV.